This is a list of T cell receptor beta chains from one sample in a study of cytomegalovirus exposure and HLA in healthy donors. Sequencing was performed with immunoSEQ multiplex PCR; in TCRdb, only in-frame clones are kept and a portion is missing. The sample consists of some 110,000 clones, approximately 80% of them appearing once. Material for sequencing was PBMCs. The receptors derive from a woman younger than 35 in good health and CMV-seropositive. Each CDR3 is given without its conserved first and last residue. The order of the fields is D gene, clone size, V gene, CDR3 protein. D genes are given only for firm matches. The size entry is marked missing in some rows and otherwise reads once, few, many or a size class.

-,-,TRBV9,ASSVDTAYYGYT
TRBD2,-,TRBV18,ASSRTSATYNEQF
-,-,TRBV9,ASVGRTDTQY
-,medium-sized,TRBV4-2,ASSQDYEAREQF
TRBD2,-,TRBV4-1,ASSQDFRLAEPEQF
TRBD2,once,TRBV7-9,ASSGGLATDTQY
TRBD1,-,TRBV7-9,ASSAPGQAHYEQY
-,-,TRBV6-5,ASISAPSSEQF
-,-,TRBV15,ATSRDLGTQY
TRBD1,-,TRBV28,ASSPGTGGNTEAF
TRBD1,-,TRBV2,ASRKDRAGQETQY
-,-,TRBV29-1,SVGLAGEAF
TRBD1,-,TRBV30,AWEGGGGTYGYT
-,few,TRBV2,ASSPRTVTDTQY
TRBD2,few,TRBV23-1,ASSQRSGRHTGELF
-,-,TRBV7-9,ASSLGGGMNTEAF
-,once,TRBV28,ASSLSISPLH
TRBD2,-,TRBV9,ASSAGTSGQETQY
TRBD2,-,TRBV6-5,ASSYGVAGGETQY
-,-,TRBV9,ASNDGQFSTDTQY
TRBD2,-,TRBV29-1,TLSGRLSSDTQY
-,-,TRBV28,ASSEGASGANVLT
-,-,TRBV18,ASSPLTGTEAF
-,-,TRBV30,AKQTNTEAF
TRBD2,-,TRBV28,ASSFLGGSRDEQY
-,few,TRBV5-8,ASSLSPGTDTQY
-,few,TRBV6-5,ASRPGGAVTYGYT
-,-,TRBV28,ASNGQQNTEAF
TRBD1,few,TRBV5-1,ASSSVGGQGEYEQY
TRBD2,-,TRBV7-6,ASSLGGGRSYEQY
TRBD1,once,TRBV6-5,ASSYSGTGYEQY
-,-,TRBV27,ASSLGWRYGYT
-,few,TRBV5-4,ASSLQERDYGYT
TRBD1,-,TRBV6-1,ASSEEGTGAEKLF
TRBD1,-,TRBV25-1,ASSELQGVDTQY
TRBD2,-,TRBV6-5,ASSYGASGSYNEQF
TRBD1,-,TRBV5-6,ASMELPNRDRQETQY
-,once,TRBV6-5,ASSSYEGYGYT
TRBD2,-,TRBV14,ASSPRDYFDEQF
-,-,TRBV9,ASSPGPLGEPQH
-,-,TRBV18,ASSPRGGRTYEQY
TRBD1,once,TRBV28,ASSLFLKQGAQTDTQY
-,-,TRBV2,ASSLQDYEQY
TRBD2,-,TRBV28,ASSTPGTSGSGSYNEQF
-,once,TRBV29-1,SVMTGGRGYGYT
-,once,TRBV27,ASNIQGGGYEQF
TRBD2,-,TRBV7-8,ASSLGTSGSYYTDTQY
-,-,TRBV30,AWSLGASRNEKLF
-,-,TRBV28,ASSRANYGYT
TRBD1,-,TRBV6-5,ASTQGAPYEQY
-,-,TRBV28,ASSTSTATNEKLF